The sample holds many counts of the clone carrying this TCR beta chain. For CDR3 and TCR beta VDJ profiling, genomic DNA was the template used. In TCRdb, the reads were re-called with MiXCR into one record per CDR3 protein. The repertoire has about 160,000 distinct CDR3 sequences, roughly 48% of them found once; the top ten carry around 2.9%. This specimen belongs to a study of CD8+CD57+ T cells in acquired aplastic anemia. About the study: Mean DNA quantity obtained from sorted CD4+ and CD8+ cells was 2.5 to 4 ug.

By flow cytometry, patients selected for sequencing had shown an expansion of CD8+CD57+ cells. Among the patients, all had severe acquired aplastic anemia. Among the patients, none had received any therapy at the time of blood sampling. Germline CDR1 SGHVS, CDR2 FQNEAQ. Deletions cut 2 bases from V and 6 bases from J, with 14 bases between. The CDR3 runs 14 residues. This TCR came from a human donor with aplastic anemia. V usage is TRBV7-8 and J usage is TRBJ2-7; D unresolved. Sample: sorted CD4+, CD8+, or CD8+CD57+ T cells (not recorded which) from PBMCs. CDR3 nucleotide sequence: TGTGCCAGCAGCTTAAGCGCGGTCCCCCTCGAGCAGTACTTC. This encodes CASSLSAVPLEQYF.